Only one count was recorded for the clone carrying this T cell receptor (beta chain). This entry is derived from a study of blood T cell repertoires in COVID-19. Study in general: Donors in the United States, Italy and Spain gave samples during acute or convalescent COVID-19.

Patients from Seattle were sampled longitudinally, starting during active infection. Only in-frame clones appear in the TCRdb table, and some are missing; sequencing was by immunoSEQ multiplex PCR. This table holds some 48,000 clones, more than 75% found once. Germline values: CDR1 ENHRY, CDR2 SYGVKD. CDR3 length: 17 amino acids. J was trimmed by 3 bases and V by 5 bases; bases with no gene match: 7. What was sequenced was peripheral blood. The chain couples TRBV10-3 to TRBJ2-3; 14 bases are a match to TRBD2. The clonotype was recovered from a woman older than 75 with COVID-19, enrolled during active disease. The CDR3 bases are TGTGCCATCAGTAGTGGGACTAGCGGGAGCGGTACAGATACGCAGTATTTT. Encoded protein: CAISSGTSGSGTDTQYF.